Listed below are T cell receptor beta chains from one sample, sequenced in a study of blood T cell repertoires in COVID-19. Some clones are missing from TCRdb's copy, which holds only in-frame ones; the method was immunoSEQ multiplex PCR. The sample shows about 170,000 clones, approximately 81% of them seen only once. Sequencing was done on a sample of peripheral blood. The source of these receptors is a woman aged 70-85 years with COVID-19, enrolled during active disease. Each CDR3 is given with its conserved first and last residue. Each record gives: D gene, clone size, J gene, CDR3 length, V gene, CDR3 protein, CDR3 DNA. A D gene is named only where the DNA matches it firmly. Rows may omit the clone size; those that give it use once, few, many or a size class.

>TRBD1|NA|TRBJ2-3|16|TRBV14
CASSPLTGGHTDTQYF
TGTGCCAGCAGCCCCCTGACAGGGGGTCACACAGATACGCAGTATTTT
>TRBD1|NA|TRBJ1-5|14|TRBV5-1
CASSSGQEGQPQHF
TGCGCCAGCAGCTCAGGACAGGAAGGTCAGCCCCAGCATTTT
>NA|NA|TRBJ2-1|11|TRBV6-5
CASSYSEEQFF
TGTGCCAGCAGTTACTCCGAGGAGCAGTTCTTC
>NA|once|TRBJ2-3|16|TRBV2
CASSLQGGASTDTQYF
TGTGCCAGCAGTCTACAGGGGGGGGCTAGCACAGATACGCAGTATTTT
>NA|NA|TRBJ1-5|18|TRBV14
CASSQRYRVVLGNQPQHF
TGTGCCAGCAGCCAAAGGTACAGGGTGGTCTTAGGCAATCAGCCCCAGCATTTT
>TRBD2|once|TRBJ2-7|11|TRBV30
CAGGRAYEQYF
TGTGCCGGCGGGAGGGCCTACGAGCAGTACTTC
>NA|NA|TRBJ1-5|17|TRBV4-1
CASSQEGSGLKNQPQHF
TGCGCCAGCAGCCAAGAGGGATCAGGGCTGAAGAATCAGCCCCAGCATTTT
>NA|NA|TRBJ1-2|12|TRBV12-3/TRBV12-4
CASSLRQYGYTF
TGTGCCAGCAGTTTAAGACAGTATGGCTACACCTTC
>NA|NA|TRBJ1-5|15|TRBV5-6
CASSVRGRDNQPQHF
TGTGCCAGCAGCGTAAGGGGCAGGGACAATCAGCCCCAGCATTTT
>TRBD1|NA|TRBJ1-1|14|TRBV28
CASTPGGTGVRAFF
TGTGCCAGCACTCCCGGGGGGACAGGGGTAAGAGCTTTCTTT
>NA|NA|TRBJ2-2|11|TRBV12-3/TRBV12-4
CAPGYTGELFF
TGTGCTCCAGGGTACACCGGGGAGCTGTTTTTT
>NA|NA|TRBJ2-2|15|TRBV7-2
CASSPQGIDTGELFF
TGTGCCAGCAGCCCGCAGGGGATCGACACCGGGGAGCTGTTTTTT
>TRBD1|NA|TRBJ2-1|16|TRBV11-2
CASSSLDRGSGYEQFF
TGTGCCAGCAGCTCCCTGGACAGGGGGTCTGGGTATGAGCAGTTCTTC
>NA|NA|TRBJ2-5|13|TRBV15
CATSRVARETQYF
TGTGCCACCAGCAGAGTAGCTCGAGAGACCCAGTACTTC
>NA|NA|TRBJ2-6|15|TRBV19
CASSTPGQRANVLTF
TGTGCCAGTAGTACCCCCGGACAACGGGCCAACGTCCTGACTTTC
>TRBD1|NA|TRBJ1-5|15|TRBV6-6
CASRDSGTGGQPQHF
TGTGCCAGCAGGGACTCGGGGACAGGGGGCCAGCCCCAGCATTTT
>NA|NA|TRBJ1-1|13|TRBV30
CACNTEHREGAFF
TGTGCCTGCAATACCGAGCACAGGGAAGGGGCTTTCTTT
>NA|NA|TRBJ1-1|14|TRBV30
CAWSPIQGRGGAFF
TGTGCCTGGAGTCCGATTCAGGGTAGGGGGGGAGCTTTCTTT
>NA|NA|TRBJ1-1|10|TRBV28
CASSQNEAFF
TGTGCCAGCAGCCAGAATGAAGCTTTCTTT
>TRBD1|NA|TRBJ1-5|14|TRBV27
CASSRDREGQPQHF
TGTGCCAGCAGCAGGGACAGGGAGGGTCAGCCCCAGCATTTT
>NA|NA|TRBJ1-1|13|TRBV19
CASSRGYGTEAFF
TGTGCCAGTAGTCGGGGATATGGGACAGAAGCTTTCTTT
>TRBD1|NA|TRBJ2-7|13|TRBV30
CAFTPGQGVEQYF
TGTGCCTTTACTCCGGGACAGGGTGTCGAGCAGTACTTC
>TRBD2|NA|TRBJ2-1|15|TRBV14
CASSQIAGGFNEQFF
TGTGCCAGCAGCCAGATAGCGGGAGGCTTCAATGAGCAGTTCTTC
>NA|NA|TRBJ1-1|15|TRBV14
CASSQLSLQHSEAFF
TGTGCCAGCAGCCAATTGAGTCTACAACACAGTGAAGCTTTCTTT
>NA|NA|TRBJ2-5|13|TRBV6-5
CASSFNSGETQYF
TGTGCCAGCAGTTTCAACAGCGGAGAGACCCAGTACTTC
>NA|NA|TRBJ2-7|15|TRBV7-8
CASSLGSRAAYEQYF
TGTGCCAGCAGCTTAGGGAGCAGAGCGGCCTACGAGCAGTACTTC
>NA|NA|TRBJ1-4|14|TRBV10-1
CARGGTPTNEKLFF
TGCGCCAGGGGGGGGACCCCAACTAATGAAAAACTGTTTTTT
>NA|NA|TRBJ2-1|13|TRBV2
CASSVRAHNEQFF
TGTGCCAGCAGTGTGCGGGCACACAATGAGCAGTTCTTC
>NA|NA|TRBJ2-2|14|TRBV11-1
CASSFGGVTGELFF
TGTGCCAGCAGCTTCGGAGGCGTCACCGGGGAGCTGTTTTTT
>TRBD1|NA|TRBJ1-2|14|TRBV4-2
CASSPPDRAHGYTF
TGTGCCAGCAGCCCCCCGGACAGGGCCCATGGCTACACCTTC
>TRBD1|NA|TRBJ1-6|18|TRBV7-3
CASRSSGTGQGRNSPLHF
TGTGCCAGCAGGTCCTCAGGTACCGGACAGGGACGGAATTCACCCCTCCACTTT
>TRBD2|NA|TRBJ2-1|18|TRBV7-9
CASSLPRLTGGSYNEQFF
TGTGCCAGCAGCTTACCCCGACTTACGGGAGGATCCTACAATGAGCAGTTCTTC
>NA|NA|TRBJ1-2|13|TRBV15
CATSRGLGYGYTF
TGTGCCACCTCCAGGGGTCTGGGGTATGGCTACACCTTC
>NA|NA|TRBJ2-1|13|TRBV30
CAWIAGSYNEQFF
TGTGCCTGGATTGCAGGTTCCTACAATGAGCAGTTCTTC
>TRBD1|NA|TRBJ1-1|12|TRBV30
CASDRGDTEAFF
TGTGCCAGTGACAGGGGGGACACTGAAGCTTTCTTT
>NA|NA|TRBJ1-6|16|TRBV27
CASSFLTDLYNSPLHF
TGTGCCAGCAGTTTCCTGACAGACTTATATAATTCACCCCTCCACTTT
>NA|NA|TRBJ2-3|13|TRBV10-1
CASSHRVGDTQYF
TGCGCCAGCAGCCACAGGGTTGGCGATACGCAGTATTTT
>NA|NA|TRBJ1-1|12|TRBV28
CASSSRRQQTFF
TGTGCCAGCAGTTCCAGGAGGCAGCAGACTTTCTTT
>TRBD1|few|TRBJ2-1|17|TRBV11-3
CASSLAPVTGGGNEQFF
TGTGCCAGCAGCTTAGCCCCCGTGACAGGGGGTGGGAATGAGCAGTTCTTC
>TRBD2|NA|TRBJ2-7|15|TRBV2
CASSGSSGGLMGQYF
TGTGCCAGCAGTGGTTCTAGCGGGGGACTTATGGGACAGTACTTC
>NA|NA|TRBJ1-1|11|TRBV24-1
CATTFGEEAFF
TGTGCCACCACCTTCGGGGAAGAAGCTTTCTTT
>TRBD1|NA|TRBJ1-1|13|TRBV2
CASGGTVNTEAFF
TGTGCCAGCGGGGGGACAGTTAACACTGAAGCTTTCTTT
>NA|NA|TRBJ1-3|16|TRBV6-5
CASSYRFGAQGNTIYF
TGTGCCAGCAGTTACCGTTTTGGGGCGCAAGGAAACACCATATATTTT
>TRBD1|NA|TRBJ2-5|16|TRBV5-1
CASSSTTGGAAETQYF
TGCGCCAGCAGCTCAACGACAGGGGGAGCGGCAGAGACCCAGTACTTC
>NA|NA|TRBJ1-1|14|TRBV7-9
CASSVHRDNTEAFF
TGTGCCAGCAGCGTCCACAGGGATAACACTGAAGCTTTCTTT
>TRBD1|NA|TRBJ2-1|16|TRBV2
CASTGTGVNSYNEQFF
TGTGCCAGCACCGGGACAGGGGTGAACTCCTACAATGAGCAGTTCTTC
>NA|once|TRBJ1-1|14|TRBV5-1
CASSSYSENTEAFF
TGCGCCAGCAGCTCCTACAGTGAAAACACTGAAGCTTTCTTT
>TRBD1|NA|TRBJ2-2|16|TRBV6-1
CASSARQGATTGELFF
TGTGCCAGCAGTGCCAGACAGGGGGCGACCACCGGGGAGCTGTTTTTT
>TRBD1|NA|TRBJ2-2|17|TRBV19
CASSLRTGEVGTGELFF
TGTGCCAGTTCCCTTAGGACAGGGGAGGTCGGCACCGGGGAGCTGTTTTTT
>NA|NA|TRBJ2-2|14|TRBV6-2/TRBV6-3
CASSSGNPTGELFF
TGTGCCAGCAGTTCCGGGAACCCGACCGGGGAGCTGTTTTTT
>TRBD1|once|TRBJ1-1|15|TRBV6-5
CASSYSEQGDTEAFF
TGTGCCAGCAGTTACTCGGAGCAGGGGGACACTGAAGCTTTCTTT
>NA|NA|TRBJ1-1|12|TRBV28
CAAGREYTEAFF
TGTGCCGCGGGGAGGGAGTACACTGAAGCTTTCTTT
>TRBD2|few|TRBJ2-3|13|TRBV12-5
CASGPLERGVKYF
TGTGCTAGTGGCCCCTTGGAGCGGGGGGTAAAGTATTTT
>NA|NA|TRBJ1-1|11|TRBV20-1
CSAQDQIEAFF
TGCAGTGCCCAAGATCAGATTGAAGCTTTCTTT
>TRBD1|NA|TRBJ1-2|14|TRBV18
CASSPRDRDYGYTF
TGTGCCAGCTCACCCCGGGACAGGGACTATGGCTACACCTTC